Below are 17 T cell receptor beta chains sequenced from a single sample in a study of CD8 T cells in Susac syndrome. Reverse transcription of roughly 0.5 to 1 ug RNA was carried out with random hexamers. TCRdb re-called the immunoSEQ multiplex PCR reads through MiXCR, storing one row per CDR3 protein. There are 180,000 or so distinct CDR3 sequences in the sample; nearly 95% occur only once, and about 0.087% lies in the top ten. What was sequenced was CD4+ T cells from PBMCs. The source of these receptors is a human donor with multiple sclerosis.

The rearrangement joins TRBV12-3 or TRBV12-4 to TRBJ2-5; D is unclear. The CDR3 totals 12 residues. The V end lost 5 bases, the J end lost 0 bases, and 4 bases lay between the germline ends. CDR3 protein: CASSTDQETQYF. In DNA, the CDR3 is TGTGCCAGCAGTACGGACCAAGAGACCCAGTACTTC.

The CDR3 DNA reads as TGCAGTGCTTATCAGGGGGATAATTCACCCCTCCACTTT. This sequence encodes CSAYQGDNSPLHF. The chain joins TRBV20-1 to TRBJ1-6, with 7 bases identical to TRBD1. Germline V gene data show CDR1 as DFQATT and CDR2 as SNEGSKA (reference sequence). The J segment lost 5 bases and the V segment lost 5 bases, leaving 3 bases of the junction unmatched. There are 13 residues in the CDR3.

The CDR3 sequence: CSAADPKGTDTQYF. The CDR3 DNA reads as TGCAGTGCTGCAGATCCCAAGGGAACAGATACGCAGTATTTT. The rearrangement joins TRBV20-1 to TRBJ2-3, with D uncertain. Between the trimmed V and J ends, which lost 5 bases and 3 bases, there was a span of 15 bases. Germline CDR1 DFQATT, CDR2 SNEGSKA (reference sequence). The CDR3 sequence is 14 residues long.

The CDR3 coding sequence is TGTGCCTGGAGTGGAAGGACCACTGGGACCCTCGAGCAGTACTTC. This gives the protein CAWSGRTTGTLEQYF. This sequence joins TRBV30 and TRBJ2-7; D possibly uses TRBD1 or TRBD2 (5 bases each). V dropped 1 base and J dropped 6 bases, with 19 bases sitting between them. In germline, CDR1 is GTSNPN, CDR2 SVGIG (reference sequence). CDR3 length: 15 amino acids.

This clonotype was observed once. This chain connects TRBV7-9 to TRBJ2-7, with D hard to call. Trimming stripped 8 bases from V and 1 base from J, with 15 bases between. The CDR3 has 14 residues. Germline CDR1 is SEHNR and CDR2 is FQNEAQ (reference sequence). The CDR3 loop is CASSLRADSYEQYF. For the CDR3, the DNA is TGTGCCAGCTCCTTAAGAGCTGATTCCTACGAGCAGTACTTC.

The rearrangement links TRBV20-1 to TRBJ2-3; 9 bases agree with TRBD2. V gave up 3 bases and J gave up 7 bases; unmatched junction bases: 11. Germline values: CDR1 DFQATT, CDR2 SNEGSKA (reference sequence). This CDR3 has 15 residues. The CDR3 is CSASGRTAGGNTQYF. Written as DNA, the CDR3 is TGCAGTGCTAGTGGACGGACTGCGGGGGGGAATACGCAGTATTTT.

The rearrangement joins TRBV28 to TRBJ1-5, with 9 bases fitting TRBD1. Germline-derived CDR1 and CDR2 are MDHEN and SYDVKM. The CDR3 length is 15 residues. The V and J ends lost 7 bases and 7 bases, in that order; junction bases with no gene match: 11. CDR3 region: CASILGTGRSQPQHF. CDR3 DNA: TGTGCCAGCATCTTGGGGACAGGGAGAAGCCAGCCCCAGCATTTT. The whole variable domain, filled in from reference TRBV28 and TRBJ1-5, reads DVKVTQSSRYLVKRTGEKVFLECVQDMDHENMFWYRQDPGLGLRLIYFSYDVKMKEKGDIPEGYSVSREKKERFSLILESASTNQTSMYLCASILGTGRSQPQHFGDGTRLSIL.

The chain combines TRBV6-1 with TRBJ2-7; possibly TRBD2 for D (6 bases). CDR1 MNHNS and CDR2 SASEGT come from the germline V gene. This CDR3 has 13 residues. V was clipped by 11 bases and J by 6 bases, with 20 bases between them. CDR3 DNA: TGTGCCTCTGGACTAAACGGCGCGAGCGAGCAGTACTTC. Amino acid sequence: CASGLNGASEQYF.

Written as DNA, the CDR3 is TGCGCCAGCAGCCAAGATAGGGCAGGGGACAACTATGGCTACACCTTC. Encoded protein: CASSQDRAGDNYGYTF. This chain connects TRBV4-1 to TRBJ1-2, with D perhaps matching TRBD1 (6 bases). This CDR3 comprises 16 residues. Trimming removed 0 bases from V and 2 bases from J, with 13 bases in between. CDR1 is MGHRA, CDR2 YSYEKL, per germline.

The V call is TRBV24-1, the J call TRBJ2-1, with D perhaps matching TRBD2 (6 bases). The CDR3 consists of 14 residues. Germline V CDR1 and CDR2: KGHDR, SFDVKD. V was clipped by 5 bases and J by 6 bases, with 13 bases between them. Here the CDR3 DNA reads TGTGCCACCAGTGTTGTTGGGACTGCCAATGAGCAGTTCTTC. This translates into CATSVVGTANEQFF.

The rearrangement links TRBV29-1 to TRBJ2-1; 7 bases map to TRBD1. Trimming took 6 bases from V and 3 from J; bases not matched to a gene: 8. Per germline, CDR1 SQVTM and CDR2 ANQGSEA. The CDR3 has 14 residues. Here the CDR3 reads CSVGDRAYYNEQFF. In DNA form, the CDR3 reads TGCAGCGTGGGAGACAGGGCCTACTACAATGAGCAGTTCTTC.

The gene calls are TRBV12-3 or TRBV12-4 and TRBJ1-2; D gene unclear. There are 13 residues in the CDR3. Trimming stripped 6 bases from V and 8 bases from J, with 16 bases between. As DNA, the CDR3 is TGTGCCAGCAGGATCTCACCAAGTCGGGGCTACACCTTC. Its protein product is CASRISPSRGYTF.

As for this clonotype: At one end, the junction sequence differs from germline, possibly due to a read error. The chain links TRBV18 to TRBJ1-1; D remains ambiguous. Germline values: CDR1 KGHSH, CDR2 LQKENI. CDR3 size: 13 residues. The CDR3 nucleotides are TGTGCCAGCTCACCATGGCCGAACGCTGAAGCTTTCTTT. It encodes CASSPWPNAEAFF.

The genes are TRBV27 and TRBJ2-3, with 10 nucleotides matching TRBD2. The CDR3 sequence is 13 residues long. Germline assignment: CDR1 MNHEY and CDR2 SMNVEV (reference sequence). The junction had 8 bases not matched to a gene; V was cut back by 3 bases and J by 14 bases. This CDR3 reads CASSLGLAGVWYF. In DNA, the CDR3 is TGTGCCAGCAGTTTGGGCCTAGCGGGAGTCTGGTATTTT.

This chain joins TRBV20-1 and TRBJ2-5; TRBD2 agrees at 7 bases. Germline CDR1 and CDR2: DFQATT and SNEGSKA (reference sequence). The CDR3 is 13 residues long. With 6 bases clipped from V and 5 bases from J, the junction kept 9 bases outside the gene matches. The CDR3 region is CSASGVRAETQYF. CDR3 coding DNA: TGCAGTGCGAGCGGGGTTCGGGCGGAGACCCAGTACTTC.

The CDR3 spells CSVSGRPENEKLFF. DNA of the CDR3: TGCAGCGTCAGCGGGCGGCCAGAGAATGAAAAACTGTTTTTT. This chain links TRBV29-1 with TRBJ1-4; D is ambiguous. Germline V lookup: CDR1 SQVTM, CDR2 ANQGSEA. Trimming removed 6 bases from V and 5 bases from J, with 16 bases in between. The CDR3 consists of 14 residues.

A single count supports this clonotype. V gene TRBV12-3 or TRBV12-4 combines with J gene TRBJ2-3, with 13 bases fitting TRBD2. V was pared by 4 bases and J by 7 bases, with 8 bases of the junction left unmatched. The CDR3 is made up of 16 amino acids. In nucleotides, the CDR3 is TGTGCCAGCAGTTCCCCGACTAGCGGGGGGCGGAATACGCAGTATTTT. Amino acids: CASSSPTSGGRNTQYF.